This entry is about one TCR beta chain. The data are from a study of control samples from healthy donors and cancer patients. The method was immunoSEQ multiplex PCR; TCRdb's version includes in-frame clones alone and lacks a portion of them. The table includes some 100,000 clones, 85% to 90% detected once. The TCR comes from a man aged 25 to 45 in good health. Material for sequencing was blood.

The chain's CDR3 is CASSSAWETTGELFF. Here the CDR3 DNA reads TGTGCCAGCAGCTCAGCCTGGGAGACCACCGGGGAGCTGTTTTTT. The chain combines TRBV9 with TRBJ2-2, with TRBD2 as a possible D gene (5 bases). Germline loops: CDR1 SGDLS, CDR2 YYNGEE. The CDR3 has 15 amino acids. Trimming took off 4 bases at V and 4 bases at J, with 14 bases between the two ends.